A single sample is the source of the 26 T cell receptor beta chains below, sequenced in a study of spatial heterogeneity in lung cancer. Study observations and caveats: Intratumoral expanded alpha and beta TCR counts were found to track tumor mutation counts.

As for time point: sample taken at primary tumor resection. Their cognate antigens are unknown. MiXCR was run by TCRdb on the 5' RACE reads, yielding one entry per CDR3 protein. The repertoire consists of about 2,900 distinct CDR3 sequences, with about 9.1% occurring once and the leading ten covering roughly 6%. Source: lung tumor tissue, taken at surgery. These receptors all come from a female donor with early-stage non-small cell lung cancer.

The sample holds many counts of this clonotype. The rearrangement joins TRBV20-1 to TRBJ2-7; no clear D gene. Germline CDR1 and CDR2: DFQATT and SNEGSKA (reference sequence). V lost 6 bases and J 0 bases, leaving 12 bases between the germline ends. The CDR3 extends over 13 amino acids. DNA for the CDR3: TGCAGTGCGAGACCAACGACCTCCTACGAGCAGTACTTC. Translation: CSARPTTSYEQYF.

The V call is TRBV4-1, the J call TRBJ2-2; the D gene could be TRBD1 or TRBD2 (5 bases each). V dropped 7 bases and J dropped 4 bases, with 13 bases sitting between them. This CDR3 region has 14 residues. Germline loops: CDR1 MGHRA, CDR2 YSYEKL. Here the CDR3 DNA reads TGCGCCAGCAAGTTCGGGACGGCCACCGGGGAGCTGTTTTTT. Amino acids: CASKFGTATGELFF.

This clonotype appeared many times. The rearrangement links TRBV4-2 to TRBJ2-4; D not resolved. The CDR3 extends over 14 amino acids. Trimming removed 5 bases at V and 0 bases at J, with 8 bases between. The germline V gene has CDR1 LGHNA and CDR2 YNFKEQ. In DNA form, the CDR3 reads TGTGCCAGCAGCTCCCTACTAGCCAAAAACATTCAGTACTTC. This codes for CASSSLLAKNIQYF.

This clonotype is categorized as medium-sized. This chain joins TRBV19 and TRBJ2-3; 14 bases line up with TRBD2. V was pared by 7 bases and J by 2 bases, with 5 bases of the junction left unmatched. Germline assignment: CDR1 LNHDA and CDR2 SQIVND (reference sequence). The CDR3 runs to 16 residues. CDR3 sequence: CASTRTSGGPTDTQYF. Here the CDR3 DNA reads TGTGCCAGTACCCGGACTAGCGGGGGGCCCACAGATACGCAGTATTTT.

This clonotype is categorized as medium-sized. V and J are TRBV7-9 and TRBJ2-1; a possible D gene is TRBD2 (5 bases). Germline V gene sequence: CDR1 SEHNR, CDR2 FQNEAQ (reference sequence). The CDR3 sequence is 14 residues long. The V gene lost 5 bases and the J gene lost 4 bases, with 12 bases spanning the gap. CDR3 bases: TGTGCCAGCAGCAAGGACTTGATATACAATGAGCAGTTCTTC. This gives the protein CASSKDLIYNEQFF.

This clonotype came up once. Since a much larger clone is just one base distant, this may be a read error. The J gene is TRBJ2-5, the V gene TRBV5-1; tentative D call: TRBD1 (6 bases). The CDR3 length is 15 residues. The V gene lost 3 bases and the J gene lost 3 bases, with 15 bases spanning the gap. Germline loops: CDR1 SGHRS, CDR2 YFSETQ. The CDR3 DNA reads as TGCGCCAGCAGCTCTCAGGGAGACAGGAAAGAGACCCAGTACTTC. Translating gives CASSSQGDRKETQYF. The full variable domain, rest sourced from reference TRBV5-1 and TRBJ2-5, is KAGVTQTPRYLIKTRGQQVTLSCSPISGHRSVSWYQQTPGQGLQFLFEYFSETQRNKGNFPGRFSGRQFSNSRSEMNVSTLELGDSALYLCASSSQGDRKETQYFGPGTRLLVL.

This clonotype is medium-sized (0.01 to 0.1%). Here the CDR3 DNA reads TGCGCCAGCAGTCCGACAGCAGTTGGGACCGGGGAGCTGTTTTTT. It codes for CASSPTAVGTGELFF. The chain carries TRBV10-1 and TRBJ2-2; D possibly corresponds to TRBD1 (5 bases). Germline V gene data show CDR1 as WNHNN and CDR2 as SYGVQD (reference sequence). V was trimmed by 5 bases and J by 5 bases, leaving 15 bases between them. The CDR3 runs to 15 residues.

This clonotype qualifies as medium-sized (0.01 to 0.1%). This rearrangement joins TRBV7-2 to TRBJ2-1; 7 nucleotides match TRBD2. The CDR3 length is 16 residues. Germline V gives CDR1 SGHTA, CDR2 FQGNSA. The junction had 14 bases not matched to a gene; V was cut back by 5 bases and J by 7 bases. As DNA, the CDR3 is TGTGCCAGCAGCCCGGCCGGGGCGGGGGTTCAGAATGAGCAGTTCTTC. As protein: CASSPAGAGVQNEQFF. The entire variable domain, with the rest obtained from reference TRBV7-2 and TRBJ2-1, is as follows: GAGVSQSPSNKVTEKGKDVELRCDPISGHTALYWYRQSLGQGLEFLIYFQGNSAPDKSGLPSDRFSAERTGGSVSTLTIQRTQQEDSAVYLCASSPAGAGVQNEQFFGPGTRLTVL.

At least ten counts were recorded for this clonotype. J is TRBJ1-5 and V is TRBV7-2; D ambiguous. Germline values: CDR1 SGHTA, CDR2 FQGNSA. Trimming pared 2 bases from V and 4 bases from J, leaving 6 bases between. The CDR3 has 13 amino acids. The CDR3 DNA is TGTGCCAGCAGCTTAATTGATAATCAGCCCCAGCATTTT. Its translation: CASSLIDNQPQHF.

The rearrangement joins TRBV11-2 to TRBJ2-1, with D possibly called TRBD1 or TRBD2 (5 bases each). Trimming cost V 7 bases and J 0 bases, with 16 bases left between them. This CDR3 is 16 amino acids long. Per the germline V gene, CDR1 is SGHAT and CDR2 is FQNNGV. The CDR3 DNA sequence: TGTGCCAGCACCCCCATACGGGGCAGCTCCTACAATGAGCAGTTCTTC. Protein sequence: CASTPIRGSSYNEQFF. Supplemented by reference TRBV11-2 and TRBJ2-1, the full variable domain reads EAGVAQSPRYKIIEKRQSVAFWCNPISGHATLYWYQQILGQGPKLLIQFQNNGVVDDSQLPKDRFSAERLKGVDSTLKIQPAKLEDSAVYLCASTPIRGSSYNEQFFGPGTRLTVL.

By sample fraction, this clonotype is medium-sized. The chain carries TRBV18 and TRBJ1-2; no definite D call. V lost 6 bases and J lost 4, with 21 bases in between. CDR3 length equals 16 residues. The germline gives CDR1 KGHSH, CDR2 LQKENI. The CDR3 spells CASSPPDLPAGYGYTF. CDR3 nucleotide sequence: TGTGCCAGCTCCCCGCCGGACCTCCCGGCCGGCTATGGCTACACCTTC.

This clonotype rates as medium-sized. The rearrangement uses TRBV28 and TRBJ2-3; 7 bases are a match to TRBD2. The CDR3 sequence is 13 residues long. V lost 10 bases, J lost 0 bases, and 4 bases stayed unmatched. CDR1 MDHEN and CDR2 SYDVKM come from the germline V gene. The CDR3 loop is CAIGAGSTDTQYF. The DNA of the CDR3 is TGTGCCATCGGAGCGGGGAGCACAGATACGCAGTATTTT.

The sample holds one count of this clonotype. With a much larger clone just one base away, this may be a read error. This chain uses TRBV5-1 with TRBJ2-2; D perhaps matches TRBD1 (6 bases). The CDR3 sequence is 14 residues long. V lost 2 bases, J lost 2 bases, and 7 bases lay in between. In germline, CDR1 is SGHRS, CDR2 YFSETQ. The DNA for the CDR3 is TGCGCCAGCAGCTTACAGGGAAACACCGGGGAGCTGTTTTTT. Amino acids: CASSLQGNTGELFF.

The chain employs TRBV5-8 and TRBJ2-2, with D hard to call. V dropped 2 bases and J dropped 4 bases, with 12 bases sitting between them. From germline, CDR1 is SGHTS and CDR2 YDEGEE. The CDR3 is 15 residues long. The CDR3 region is CASSLGSGPTGELFF. The CDR3 nucleotides are TGTGCCAGCAGCTTAGGATCCGGGCCCACCGGGGAGCTGTTTTTT.

This clonotype is categorized as medium-sized. V and J are TRBV6-1 and TRBJ2-1, with D maybe TRBD1 (5 bases). V lost 2 bases and J 2 bases, leaving 16 bases between the germline ends. The CDR3 is made up of 17 amino acids. Germline CDR1 is MNHNS and CDR2 is SASEGT. CDR3 sequence reads: CASSERGVPVPYNEQFF. CDR3 nucleotide sequence: TGTGCCAGCAGTGAAAGGGGTGTGCCGGTCCCCTACAATGAGCAGTTCTTC.

Within the sample, this clonotype is large. The chain joins TRBV20-1 to TRBJ2-7; 7 bases are shared with TRBD1. Germline assignment: CDR1 DFQATT and CDR2 SNEGSKA (reference sequence). CDR3 size: 14 residues. The V segment lost 1 base and the J segment 3 bases; nucleotides outside the gene matches: 6. The CDR3 reads CSARASQGDYEQYF. In nucleotides, the CDR3 is TGCAGTGCTAGAGCCAGTCAGGGGGACTACGAGCAGTACTTC.

This clonotype is categorized as medium-sized (0.01 to 0.1%). J is TRBJ1-1 and V is TRBV2; 10 bases match TRBD1. In germline, CDR1 is SNHLY, CDR2 FYNNEI. This CDR3 spans 14 amino acids. Trimming at V came to 6 bases and at J to 6 bases, leaving 7 bases not matched to a gene. The chain's CDR3 is CASRRTGGSPEAFF. In nucleotides, the CDR3 is TGTGCCAGCAGAAGGACAGGGGGAAGCCCTGAAGCTTTCTTT.

This clonotype was seen more than once but under ten times. The chain has TRBV29-1 and TRBJ1-1, with a weak D call TRBD1 (5 bases). The V gene's germline CDR1 is SQVTM and CDR2 ANQGSEA. The V end lost 6 bases, the J end lost 1 base, and 9 bases lay between the germline ends. CDR3 length: 12 amino acids. CDR3 protein: CSVSTGNTEAFF. The CDR3 region has the DNA TGCAGCGTCTCCACAGGGAACACTGAAGCTTTCTTT.

Many counts were recorded for this clonotype. The chain uses TRBV20-1 and TRBJ2-5; the match to TRBD2 covers 9 bases. CDR3 length: 14 residues. Germline-derived CDR1 and CDR2 are DFQATT and SNEGSKA (reference sequence). J lost 5 bases, V lost 3 bases, and 7 bases had no gene match. This CDR3 is CSASLLAGPETQYF. CDR3 in DNA: TGCAGTGCTAGTTTGCTAGCGGGGCCGGAGACCCAGTACTTC.

This clonotype is classed as medium-sized. This chain links TRBV12-3 or TRBV12-4 with TRBJ2-1; D is tentatively TRBD1 or TRBD2 (7 bases each). The CDR3 has 14 residues. V was cut by 1 base and J by 7 bases, with 11 bases left in between. The CDR3 DNA is TGTGCCAGCAGTTTAGTTCAGGGGGGGAATGAGCAGTTCTTC. Translated, it gives CASSLVQGGNEQFF.

This clonotype is categorized as medium-sized. The rearrangement links TRBV10-3 to TRBJ1-2; D is unclear. V gave up 10 bases and J gave up 8 bases, with 26 bases separating them. Germline CDR1 ENHRY, CDR2 SYGVKD. The CDR3 runs 15 residues. In DNA form, the CDR3 reads TGTGCCACTAGATCTGAAATCGGGATCTTGGAGGGCTACACCTTC. It codes for CATRSEIGILEGYTF.

This clonotype was counted at least ten times. The chain is built from TRBV28 and TRBJ1-5; D gene unclear. V lost 4 bases and J lost 2, with 15 bases in between. Germline assignment: CDR1 MDHEN and CDR2 SYDVKM. The CDR3 extends over 16 amino acids. CDR3 protein: CASSSTPFSGNQPQHF. The CDR3 DNA follows: TGTGCCAGCAGTTCAACCCCATTCAGCGGCAATCAGCCCCAGCATTTT.

The chain links TRBV6-2 or TRBV6-3 to TRBJ1-5, with D maybe TRBD1 (6 bases). Per germline, CDR1 MNHEY and CDR2 SVGEGT. This CDR3 has 17 residues. The V end lost 0 bases, the J end lost 9 bases, and 21 bases lay between the germline ends. The CDR3 DNA reads TGTGCCAGCAGTTACTCGAGTTCTACCGGGGGCGGTTGGCCCCAGCATTTT. It specifies CASSYSSSTGGGWPQHF.

This clonotype rates as medium-sized. DNA of the CDR3: TGTGCCAGCAGTTTTCAGGGAAGCTATGGCTACACCTTC. Its protein product is CASSFQGSYGYTF. V and J are TRBV27 and TRBJ1-2; weak D call: TRBD1 (5 bases). Germline lookup yields CDR1 MNHEY and CDR2 SMNVEV (reference sequence). This CDR3 contains 13 residues. The V end lost 3 bases, the J end lost 4 bases, and 9 bases lay between the germline ends.

Within the sample, this clonotype is medium-sized (0.01 to 0.1%). V is TRBV7-2 and J is TRBJ2-3, with no clear D. Germline lookup yields CDR1 SGHTA and CDR2 FQGNSA. The CDR3 length is 12 residues. V was pared by 4 bases and J by 6 bases, with 8 bases between. CDR3 nucleotides: TGTGCCAGCAGCTCCTATGGGGATACGCAGTATTTT. Its protein product is CASSSYGDTQYF.

This clonotype was counted many times. V is TRBV20-1 and J is TRBJ2-2; D gene unclear. Germline assignment: CDR1 DFQATT and CDR2 SNEGSKA (reference sequence). The CDR3 runs 13 residues. The germline V and J ends were trimmed by 1 base and 6 bases, with 9 bases remaining between them. The CDR3 DNA is TGCAGTGCTAGAGTTACAAACGCCGGGGAGCTGTTTTTT. The encoded protein is CSARVTNAGELFF.